The entry that follows covers one T cell receptor beta chain sequence. This record belongs to a study of blood T cell repertoires in COVID-19. Study context: Sites in the United States, Italy and Spain provided acute and convalescent COVID-19 samples. Nucleic acid was either cDNA or gDNA, and it came from T cells, B-cell-depleted T cells, or PBMCs.

Under the authors' procedure: Quantification of nucleated cells was approximated via reference gene primer amplification. Clones were sequenced by immunoSEQ multiplex PCR, and TCRdb holds only the in-frame ones, with some missing. The DNA was the basis for D and trimming; V, J and clone size are from that table. Counted here are approximately 110,000 clones, around 80% occurring once; the ten biggest clones make up almost 4.5%. J was trimmed by 4 bases and V by 6 bases; bases with no gene match: 5. The CDR3 totals 13 residues. Germline assignment: CDR1 MNHEY and CDR2 SMNVEV (reference sequence). Sequencing was performed on peripheral blood. The chain employs TRBV27 and TRBJ2-5; TRBD1 matches at 7 bases. This TCR was recovered from a human donor in a cohort sampled during active or convalescent COVID-19. The CDR3 loop reads CASRRTGRETQYF. The CDR3 nucleotides are TGTGCCAGCAGGAGGACAGGACGAGAGACCCAGTACTTC.